The 10 T cell receptor beta chains below were found in one sample sequenced in a study of cytomegalovirus exposure and HLA in healthy donors. It was with 60 Vbeta and 13 Jbeta primers that the PCR ran. Using immunoSEQ multiplex PCR, the repertoire was profiled, and TCRdb retains in-frame clones only, with some absent. The data hold 150,000 to 200,000 clones, with over 80% observed a single time. Specimen: PBMCs. These receptors were obtained from a man aged 45 to 65 in good health and CMV-seronegative.

This chain uses TRBV7-2 with TRBJ2-2; D is undetermined. V shed 2 bases and J shed 0 bases, with 7 bases lying between them. The germline V gene has CDR1 SGHTA and CDR2 FQGNSA. The CDR3 contains 15 residues. The CDR3 nucleotides are TGTGCCAGCAGCTTAACTCCGGCGAACACCGGGGAGCTGTTTTTT. Its protein is CASSLTPANTGELFF.

V and J are TRBV6-5 and TRBJ1-3; TRBD1 is a possible D gene (5 bases). From germline, CDR1 is MNHEY and CDR2 SVGAGI. The ends were cut back, 11 bases at V and 1 base at J, with 9 bases in the middle. The CDR3 runs to 12 residues. The CDR3 reads CAVGGSGNTIYF. The CDR3 DNA reads TGTGCCGTCGGGGGGTCTGGAAACACCATATATTTT.

In DNA, the CDR3 is TGTGCCAGCTCACCGGTTACAGGGGATAGCGGACAGCCCCAGCATTTT. It yields the protein CASSPVTGDSGQPQHF. The chain combines TRBV18 with TRBJ1-5; 7 bases match TRBD1. The length of the CDR3 is 16 residues. Losses at the gene ends were 3 bases for V and 7 bases for J; bases not matched to a gene: 12. Germline V gene sequence: CDR1 KGHSH, CDR2 LQKENI.

This chain uses TRBV6-5 with TRBJ1-3; perhaps TRBD1 as D (5 bases). This CDR3 is built from 13 residues. CDR1 and CDR2 from the germline V gene are MNHEY and SVGAGI. The V gene lost 2 bases and the J gene lost 4 bases, with 6 bases spanning the gap. The CDR3 here is CASSYRTGNTIYF. CDR3 nucleotides: TGTGCCAGCAGTTACAGGACAGGAAACACCATATATTTT.

There are a few counts of this clone. The CDR3 reads CAWRKSGGSEQYF. The CDR3 nucleotides read TGTGCCTGGAGGAAATCAGGGGGTTCCGAGCAGTACTTC. J is TRBJ2-7 and V is TRBV30; the match to TRBD1 covers 7 bases. V lost 3 bases and J lost 6; bases outside the gene matches: 8. The CDR3 sequence is 13 residues long. CDR1 and CDR2 (germline): GTSNPN, SVGIG (reference sequence).

V and J are TRBV7-3 and TRBJ1-2; tentative D call: TRBD1 (5 bases). This CDR3 has 14 residues. V lost 2 bases and J 8 bases, leaving 15 bases between the germline ends. Germline-derived CDR1 and CDR2 are SGHTA and FQGTGA. CDR3 coding DNA: TGTGCCAGCAGCTTAGGTTCTCAGGGAAACGGCTACACCTTC. Its protein product is CASSLGSQGNGYTF. The full variable domain, in which reference TRBV7-3 and TRBJ1-2 provide the parts outside the CDR3, is GAGVSQTPSNKVTEKGKYVELRCDPISGHTALYWYRQSLGQGPEFLIYFQGTGAADDSGLPNDRFFAVRPEGSVSTLKIQRTERGDSAVYLCASSLGSQGNGYTFGSGTRLTVV.

The V call is TRBV28, the J call TRBJ2-2, with TRBD1 matching 11 bases. The CDR3 has 15 residues. V trimming: 6 bases; J trimming: 5 bases; junction bases outside the gene matches: 5. The germline CDR1 and CDR2 sequences are MDHEN and SYDVKM. Here the CDR3 reads CASRRDRGNTGELFF. CDR3 in DNA: TGTGCCAGCAGGCGGGACAGGGGGAATACCGGGGAGCTGTTTTTT.

A single count supports this clone. The CDR3 here is CASSIWSSGGRETQYF. The CDR3 nucleotides are TGTGCCAGTAGTATTTGGTCTAGCGGGGGGCGTGAGACCCAGTACTTC. This chain connects TRBV19 to TRBJ2-5; 11 bases align to TRBD2. CDR3 length equals 16 residues. From germline, CDR1 is LNHDA and CDR2 SQIVND (reference sequence). Germline trimming cut 3 bases from V and 5 bases from J; bases unmatched to any gene: 8.

The chain employs TRBV29-1 and TRBJ2-3; 10 bases agree with TRBD2. CDR3 length: 13 residues. V trimming: 8 bases; J trimming: 4 bases; junction bases outside the gene matches: 6. Per germline, CDR1 SQVTM and CDR2 ANQGSEA. CDR3 bases: TGCAGCCGGCTAGCGGGGGATTCAGATACGCAGTATTTT. Amino acids: CSRLAGDSDTQYF.

This clone showed up just a few times. The V and J genes are TRBV6-1 and TRBJ1-1, with D possibly being TRBD1 (5 bases). There are 16 residues in the CDR3. V was clipped by 0 bases and J by 4 bases, with 15 bases between them. Germline CDR1 and CDR2: MNHNS and SASEGT. This chain's CDR3 is CASSEALWGYGTEAFF. CDR3 coding DNA: TGTGCCAGCAGTGAAGCGCTATGGGGCTACGGCACTGAAGCTTTCTTT.